This T cell receptor (beta chain) was documented in a study of cytomegalovirus exposure and HLA in healthy donors. The V end was cut by 6 bases, the J end by 6 bases, with 14 bases between. There are 12 residues in the CDR3. Germline V CDR1 and CDR2: SQVTM, ANQGSEA. Researchers ran the PCR with 60 Vbeta and 13 Jbeta primers. Sequencing used immunoSEQ multiplex PCR; TCRdb keeps in-frame clones, though not all of them. Found here are around 97,000 clones, roughly 79% of them singletons; the top ten hold 4%. In its sample, this clone was seen a few times. The sequencing sample was made of PBMCs. This clonotype was sampled from a middle-aged man in good health and CMV-seropositive. The V call is TRBV29-1, the J call TRBJ1-2; maybe TRBD1 (5 bases). This CDR3 is CSVVTAVNGYTF. CDR3 DNA: TGCAGCGTCGTGACAGCCGTGAATGGCTACACCTTC.